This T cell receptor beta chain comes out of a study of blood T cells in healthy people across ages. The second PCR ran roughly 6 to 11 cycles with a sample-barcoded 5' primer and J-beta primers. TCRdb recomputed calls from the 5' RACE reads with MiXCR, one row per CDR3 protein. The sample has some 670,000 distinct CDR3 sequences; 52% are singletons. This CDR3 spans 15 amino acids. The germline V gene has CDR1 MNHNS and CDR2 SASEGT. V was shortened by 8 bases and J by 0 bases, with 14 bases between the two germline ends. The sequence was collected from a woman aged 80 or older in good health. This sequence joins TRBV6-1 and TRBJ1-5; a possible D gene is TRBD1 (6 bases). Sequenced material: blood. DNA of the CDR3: TGTGCCAGCCTAGGACAGTCCTTTAGCAATCAGCCCCAGCATTTT. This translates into CASLGQSFSNQPQHF.